The 23 T cell receptor beta chains presented below share a single source sample, sequenced in a study of blood T cells in healthy people across ages. Primed by a sample-barcoded 5' primer and a J-beta primer mix, a second PCR proceeded for about 7 to 12 cycles. TCRdb redid the calling of the 5' RACE reads with MiXCR, one entry per CDR3 protein. The data hold 600,000 or so distinct CDR3 sequences, with about 30% observed a single time. Material for sequencing was blood. All receptors derive from an elderly woman in good health.

This clonotype was seen many times. The CDR3: CASSGTGTSYYGYTF. Written as DNA, the CDR3 is TGTGCCAGCAGTGGGACAGGGACGAGTTACTATGGCTACACCTTC. The chain joins TRBV6-5 to TRBJ1-2, with TRBD1 matching over 9 bases. Germline values: CDR1 MNHEY, CDR2 SVGAGI. The CDR3 consists of 15 residues. V was clipped by 5 bases and J by 3 bases; unmatched bases: 7.

The chain links TRBV7-2 to TRBJ2-7, with D hard to call. From germline, CDR1 is SGHTA and CDR2 FQGNSA. Trimming stripped 5 bases from V and 3 bases from J, with 8 bases between. The CDR3 extends over 12 amino acids. The CDR3 region has the DNA TGTACCAGCAGCCCGGGCAACTACGAGCAGTACTTC. This encodes CTSSPGNYEQYF. The full variable domain, in which reference TRBV7-2 and TRBJ2-7 provide the parts outside the CDR3, is GAGVSQSPSNKVTEKGKDVELRCDPISGHTALYWYRQSLGQGLEFLIYFQGNSAPDKSGLPSDRFSAERTGGSVSTLTIQRTQQEDSAVYLCTSSPGNYEQYFGPGTRLTVT.

V is TRBV20-1 and J is TRBJ2-7; no clear D gene. Trimming pared 0 bases from V and 0 bases from J, leaving 15 bases between. The CDR3 runs 16 residues. The germline V gene has CDR1 DFQATT and CDR2 SNEGSKA (reference sequence). CDR3 amino acids: CSARDQPGSSSYEQYF. CDR3 in DNA: TGCAGTGCTAGAGATCAGCCGGGCTCCAGCTCCTACGAGCAGTACTTC.

Worth noting for this clonotype: A much larger clone lies a single base off, so this may be a read error. The DNA of the CDR3 is TGTGCCAGCAGCTTAGAGCACAGGGACTACAATGAGCAGTTCTTC. This codes for CASSLEHRDYNEQFF. The chain carries TRBV7-9 and TRBJ2-1; weak D call: TRBD1 (6 bases). Trimming removed 1 base at V and 3 bases at J, with 10 bases between. Germline CDR1 and CDR2: SEHNR and FQNEAQ (reference sequence). The CDR3 covers 15 residues.

The chain is built from TRBV7-2 and TRBJ2-1; tentatively, D is TRBD1 or TRBD2 (5 bases each). The CDR3 runs to 16 residues. Germline loops: CDR1 SGHTA, CDR2 FQGNSA. Trimming left V 9 bases short and J 5 bases short, with 23 bases between. CDR3 nucleotides: TGTGCCAGTACCTATAGGGGATGGGGAGCCAACAATGAGCAGTTCTTC. Residues: CASTYRGWGANNEQFF.

The J gene is TRBJ1-1, the V gene TRBV5-1; 8 nucleotides agree with TRBD1. Germline values: CDR1 SGHRS, CDR2 YFSETQ. V shed 2 bases, J shed 7 bases, and the junction held 4 bases outside the gene matches. This CDR3 has 13 residues. The CDR3 bases are TGCGCCAGCAGCTTCGACAGGGGATATGAAGCTTTCTTT. It encodes CASSFDRGYEAFF.

There are many counts of this clonotype. The chain employs TRBV20-1 and TRBJ2-1; no reliable D call. The CDR3 spans 11 residues. V was trimmed by 6 bases and J by 2 bases, leaving 5 bases between them. Per germline, CDR1 DFQATT and CDR2 SNEGSKA (reference sequence). The CDR3 sequence is CSASTYNEQFF. The CDR3 DNA reads TGCAGTGCGAGTACCTACAATGAGCAGTTCTTC.

The chain recombines TRBV30 with TRBJ1-4; weak D call: TRBD1 (6 bases). Germline CDR1 is GTSNPN and CDR2 is SVGIG (reference sequence). This CDR3 region has 15 residues. Deletions cut 1 base from V and 7 bases from J, with 16 bases between. The DNA of the CDR3 is TGTGCCTGGAGTGGAATAAGGGGGGAAGGTGAAAAACTGTTTTTT. Translating gives CAWSGIRGEGEKLFF. The variable domain in full, completed from reference TRBV30 and TRBJ1-4, reads SQTIHQWPATLVQPVGSPLSLECTVEGTSNPNLYWYRQAAGRGLQLLFYSVGIGQISSEVPQNLSASRPQDRQFILSSKKLLLSDSGFYLCAWSGIRGEGEKLFFGSGTQLSVL.

This chain connects TRBV10-3 to TRBJ2-4; D uncertain. The J call may be in error: the DNA end matches TRBJ2-7 better. The CDR3 contains 12 residues. The germline V gene encodes CDR1 ENHRY and CDR2 SYGVKD. The CDR3: CAISESKYEQYF. CDR3 DNA sequence: TGTGCCATCAGTGAGTCGAAGTACGAGCAGTACTTC.

This clonotype was seen a handful of times. The junction differs from germline at one of its ends, possibly a read error. V gene TRBV28 combines with J gene TRBJ1-2, with D tentatively TRBD1 (5 bases). This CDR3 comprises 14 residues. CDR1 is MDHEN and CDR2 is SYDVKM in the germline V gene. Written as DNA, the CDR3 is TGTGCCAGCAGGTTATTTGCGGGACTCGATGGCTACACCTTC. Protein: CASRLFAGLDGYTF.

J is TRBJ2-1 and V is TRBV21-1; no DNA check was done on the table's D call, TRBD1. TRBV21-1 is reported as a pseudogene. The CDR3 has 16 amino acids. The CDR3 region has the DNA TGTGCCAGCAGCGACTACCGGGACAGGGGTGGCAATGTGCAGTTCTTC. Translation: CASSDYRDRGGNVQFF.

This clonotype was seen many times. In nucleotides, the CDR3 is TGTGCCAGCAGCTTAGGGACAGGGGGGCTGGGGGCCTACGAGCAGTACTTC. This codes for CASSLGTGGLGAYEQYF. The genes are TRBV7-9 and TRBJ2-7, with 10 nucleotides matching TRBD1. Germline trimming cut 1 base from V and 2 bases from J; bases unmatched to any gene: 8. The germline CDR1 and CDR2 sequences are SEHNR and FQNEAQ (reference sequence). This CDR3 has 17 residues.

In its sample, this clonotype was seen a few times. This chain uses TRBV13 with TRBJ1-2; TRBD1 aligns across 8 bases. Germline V gene sequence: CDR1 PRHDT, CDR2 FYEKMQ (reference sequence). V shed 5 bases and J 6 bases; nucleotides not matched to a gene: 8. This CDR3 is 14 amino acids long. CDR3 coding DNA: TGTGCCAGCAGCGAGACAGGGGTGGGTGATGGCTACACCTTC. This translates into CASSETGVGDGYTF. Looking up the rest from reference TRBV13 and TRBJ1-2 gives the full variable domain: AAGVIQSPRHLIKEKRETATLKCYPIPRHDTVYWYQQGPGQDPQFLISFYEKMQSDKGSIPDRFSAQQFSDYHSELNMSSLELGDSALYFCASSETGVGDGYTFGSGTRLTVV.

This clonotype was recorded at least ten times. The rearrangement joins TRBV11-2 to TRBJ2-7; D unclear. V lost 5 bases to trimming and J lost 9 bases, with 23 bases between them. Germline loops: CDR1 SGHAT, CDR2 FQNNGV. The CDR3 length is 15 residues. The CDR3 bases are TGTGCCAGCAGCATACGGACCGCGGCCTCTCTTGGGCAGTACTTC. Translation gives CASSIRTAASLGQYF.

The chain links TRBV12-3 or TRBV12-4 to TRBJ1-2; TRBD1 matches at 10 bases. V trimming: 3 bases; J trimming: 6 bases; junction bases outside the gene matches: 4. The CDR3 covers 14 residues. The CDR3 here is CASSFGTGVHGYTF. The DNA for the CDR3 is TGTGCCAGCAGTTTTGGGACAGGGGTCCATGGCTACACCTTC.

This clonotype was found many times. V gene TRBV30 combines with J gene TRBJ1-2; D ambiguous. The V end was cut by 0 bases, the J end by 7 bases, with 12 bases between. The CDR3 is made up of 13 amino acids. Germline assignment: CDR1 GTSNPN and CDR2 SVGIG (reference sequence). The CDR3 sequence is CAWSVSRQSGYTF. The CDR3 nucleotides are TGTGCCTGGAGTGTAAGCAGGCAGTCTGGCTACACCTTC.

The CDR3 DNA follows: TGTGCCAGCTCACCGCGACAGGGAAACTCCTACGAGCAGTACTTC. Its translation: CASSPRQGNSYEQYF. The chain combines TRBV18 with TRBJ2-7, with 7 bases lining up with TRBD1. Germline V gene lookup returns CDR1 KGHSH and CDR2 LQKENI. V shed 3 bases and J 0 bases; nucleotides not matched to a gene: 5. The CDR3 covers 15 residues.

This clonotype was counted at least ten times. The chain is built from TRBV5-5 and TRBJ1-2, with 8 bases fitting TRBD1. V dropped 3 bases and J dropped 7; count of bases not matched to a gene: 11. From germline, CDR1 is SGHKS and CDR2 YYEKEE (reference sequence). The CDR3 is 15 residues long. This CDR3 reads CASSSTGQDQRGYTF. Written as DNA, the CDR3 is TGTGCCAGCAGCTCAACGGGACAGGACCAACGTGGCTACACCTTC.

This clonotype was observed many times. The chain recombines TRBV20-1 with TRBJ1-5, with 7 nucleotides matching TRBD1. The CDR3 spans 13 residues. In germline, CDR1 is DFQATT, CDR2 SNEGSKA (reference sequence). The ends lost 6 bases at V and 4 bases at J; junction bases unmatched: 6. CDR3 DNA: TGCAGTGCGGTCGAACAGGGGAATCAGCCCCAGCATTTT. It specifies CSAVEQGNQPQHF.

This clonotype appeared a few times. It may be a read error: a sequence one base away is much more abundant. The rearrangement uses TRBV9 and TRBJ2-3, with 12 bases that match TRBD1. The germline gives CDR1 SGDLS, CDR2 YYNGEE. This CDR3 comprises 15 residues. The CDR3 region is CASSVGTGGTDAQYF. CDR3 in DNA: TGTGCCAGCAGCGTTGGGACAGGGGGCACAGATGCGCAGTATTTT.

This rearrangement joins TRBV27 to TRBJ2-2, with 7 bases identical to TRBD1. The CDR3 runs 14 residues. V shed 4 bases, J shed 8 bases, and the junction held 7 bases outside the gene matches. Germline CDR1 and CDR2: MNHEY and SMNVEV (reference sequence). The DNA for the CDR3 is TGTGCCAGCAGTTACTCGACAGGGTGGGGGGAGCTGTTTTTT. This gives the protein CASSYSTGWGELFF.

This clonotype was seen ten or more times. This chain joins TRBV6-6 and TRBJ2-1; D gene uncertain. Germline assignment: CDR1 MNHNY and CDR2 SVGAGI (reference sequence). Trimming shortened V by 4 bases and J by 5 bases, and 6 bases separated the two germline ends. The CDR3 loop spans 12 amino acids. The CDR3 protein is CASSSTDNEQFF. The CDR3 DNA is TGTGCCAGCAGTTCCACGGACAATGAGCAGTTCTTC.

The chain has TRBV3-1 and TRBJ2-1, with TRBD2 matching over 9 bases. This CDR3 comprises 17 residues. The V and J ends lost 4 bases and 5 bases, in that order; junction bases with no gene match: 12. Germline V CDR1 and CDR2: LGHDT, YNNKEL (reference sequence). The CDR3, as DNA: TGTGCCAGCAGCCCCCAGGGAACTAGCGGGCCTAACAATGAGCAGTTCTTC. Encoded protein: CASSPQGTSGPNNEQFF.